Below are 27 T cell receptor beta chains sequenced from a single sample in a study of T cells of healthy individuals. TCRdb processed the 5' RACE reads anew with MiXCR; each CDR3 protein has one entry. The table lists some 82,000 distinct CDR3 sequences, approximately 5.4% of them singletons. These receptors were taken from a female donor in good health.

This clonotype was counted many times. The chain combines TRBV6-4 with TRBJ2-3; D is uncertain. The CDR3 runs 13 residues. V was shortened by 4 bases and J by 2 bases, with 7 bases between the two germline ends. Germline V gives CDR1 MRHNA, CDR2 SNTAGT. The CDR3 DNA reads as TGTGCCAGCAGTGTTTCTAACACAGATACGCAGTATTTT. It specifies CASSVSNTDTQYF.

This clonotype appeared many times. The chain combines TRBV4-3 with TRBJ2-7; D may be TRBD1 or TRBD2 (5 bases each). The germline V gene encodes CDR1 LGHNA and CDR2 YSLEER. There are 14 residues in the CDR3. Trimming removed 0 bases from V and 4 bases from J, with 10 bases in between. For the CDR3, the DNA is TGCGCCAGCAGCCAAGATAGGGACCCTTACGAGCAGTACTTC. This codes for CASSQDRDPYEQYF.

This clonotype was seen repeatedly, ten times or more. The chain uses TRBV12-3 or TRBV12-4 and TRBJ2-2, with a tentative D call TRBD2 (6 bases). The V end was cut by 8 bases, the J end by 3 bases, with 13 bases between. This CDR3 region has 14 residues. The CDR3 DNA sequence: TGTGCCAGCTCACTCGGGGGAGACACCGGGGAGCTGTTTTTT. It yields the protein CASSLGGDTGELFF.

This clonotype came up a few times. This rearrangement joins TRBV27 to TRBJ1-1; D is ambiguous. Germline V gives CDR1 MNHEY, CDR2 SMNVEV (reference sequence). The V end lost 3 bases, the J end lost 1 base, and 6 bases lay between the germline ends. This CDR3 region has 13 residues. As DNA, the CDR3 is TGTGCCAGCAGTTTTGAGCCGAACACTGAAGCTTTCTTT. As protein: CASSFEPNTEAFF.

This clonotype was seen ten or more times. V gene TRBV7-6 combines with J gene TRBJ2-7, with 7 bases aligning to TRBD1. CDR3 length: 15 residues. Germline lookup yields CDR1 SGHVS and CDR2 FNYEAQ. The trim removed 5 bases at V and 0 bases at J, leaving 7 bases unmatched. Here the CDR3 reads CASSRQGPGSYEQYF. The CDR3 DNA sequence: TGTGCCAGCAGCCGACAGGGCCCAGGCTCCTACGAGCAGTACTTC.

This clonotype was picked up one time. At one of its ends the junction is not consistent with the germline gene, which may arise from a read error. This CDR3 reads CASSLEAPFGYAF. CDR3 DNA sequence: TGCGCCAGCAGCTTGGAGGCCCCGTTTGGCTACGCCTTC. This chain links TRBV5-1 with TRBJ1-2; D is unresolved. Per germline, CDR1 SGHRS and CDR2 YFSETQ. The CDR3 totals 13 residues.

This clonotype was counted only a few times. The chain joins TRBV5-5 to TRBJ2-7; D tentatively fits TRBD1 or TRBD2 (5 bases each). Germline-derived CDR1 and CDR2 are SGHKS and YYEKEE (reference sequence). CDR3 length: 13 amino acids. Trimming took 2 bases from V and 3 from J, leaving 9 bases between them. This CDR3 reads CASSFGGFYEQYF. DNA for the CDR3: TGTGCCAGCAGCTTTGGGGGTTTCTACGAGCAGTACTTC.

Many counts were recorded for this clonotype. The CDR3 reads CASRIGRLASEGNQPQHF. CDR3 DNA sequence: TGTGCCAGCAGGATAGGCCGTTTGGCCTCGGAGGGCAATCAGCCCCAGCATTTT. This chain uses TRBV27 with TRBJ1-5; D not resolved. The germline gives CDR1 MNHEY, CDR2 SMNVEV (reference sequence). The V end was cut by 6 bases, the J end by 2 bases, with 23 bases between. This CDR3 region has 18 residues.

This chain uses TRBV10-3 with TRBJ2-2, with D maybe TRBD1 (6 bases). The V gene lost 0 bases and the J gene lost 3 bases, with 11 bases spanning the gap. This CDR3 region has 16 residues. Germline loops: CDR1 ENHRY, CDR2 SYGVKD. The CDR3 reads CAISESVGGHTGELFF. As DNA, the CDR3 is TGTGCCATCAGTGAGTCGGTTGGGGGCCACACCGGGGAGCTGTTTTTT.

This clonotype turned up a few times. J is TRBJ1-6 and V is TRBV30; perhaps TRBD1 as D (5 bases). V lost 1 base to trimming and J lost 8 bases, with 15 bases between them. There are 15 residues in the CDR3. In germline, CDR1 is GTSNPN, CDR2 SVGIG (reference sequence). CDR3 protein: CAWSDPRGGYSPLHF. In nucleotides, the CDR3 is TGTGCCTGGAGTGACCCACGGGGCGGGTATTCACCCCTCCACTTT.

In this sample, this clonotype turned up a few times. The genes are TRBV5-4 and TRBJ2-2; D is perhaps TRBD2 (6 bases). The CDR3 consists of 15 residues. V lost 4 bases and J lost 6, with 16 bases in between. Germline values: CDR1 SGHNT, CDR2 YYREEE (reference sequence). The CDR3, as DNA: TGTGCCAGCAGCCCAGGGACTGGAGAAGCCGGGGAGCTGTTTTTT. It encodes CASSPGTGEAGELFF.

This clonotype rates as medium-sized. A junction boundary mismatches the germline segment, possibly from a read error. The chain links TRBV4-3 to TRBJ1-2; D gene uncertain. Per germline, CDR1 LGHNA and CDR2 YSLEER. The CDR3 length is 14 residues. The CDR3 here is CASSQEGTDYGSTF. The CDR3, as DNA: TGCGCCAGCAGCCAAGAGGGTACTGACTATGGCTCCACCTTC.

This sequence joins TRBV27 and TRBJ2-5; D remains unclear. Per the germline V gene, CDR1 is MNHEY and CDR2 is SMNVEV (reference sequence). The CDR3 runs to 15 residues. The V and J ends lost 0 bases and 2 bases respectively, with 10 bases between them. DNA for the CDR3: TGTGCCAGCAGTTTATCCCCGCGTTTTCAAGAGACCCAGTACTTC. Encoded protein: CASSLSPRFQETQYF.

This clonotype was counted between two and nine times. The rearrangement links TRBV13 to TRBJ1-4; D gene unclear. Germline lookup yields CDR1 PRHDT and CDR2 FYEKMQ (reference sequence). The CDR3 is 13 residues long. V gave up 5 bases and J gave up 12 bases, with 16 bases separating them. The CDR3 is CASSLGLPKELFF. The CDR3 DNA follows: TGTGCCAGCAGCCTCGGGCTACCGAAGGAACTGTTTTTT.

This clonotype was detected ten times or more. The rearrangement joins TRBV7-9 to TRBJ2-7; perhaps TRBD2 as D (5 bases). Between the trimmed V and J ends, which lost 5 bases and 3 bases, there was a span of 14 bases. Germline V gene data show CDR1 as SEHNR and CDR2 as FQNEAQ (reference sequence). The CDR3 sequence is 14 residues long. CDR3 DNA sequence: TGTGCCAGCAGCGTAGGGTTCGGGGTCTACGAGCAGTACTTC. This sequence encodes CASSVGFGVYEQYF.

To note about this clonotype: A single base separates this from a much larger clone, so it may be a read error. The chain couples TRBV6-2 or TRBV6-3 to TRBJ1-5, with D unresolved. V lost 2 bases to trimming and J lost 2 bases, with 10 bases between them. CDR3 length: 15 residues. From germline, CDR1 is MNHEY and CDR2 SVGEGT. CDR3 DNA: TGTGCCAGCAGTTACGCCCTGGGCGGCAATCAGCCCCAGCATTTT. Encoded protein: CASSYALGGNQPQHF.

As concerns this clonotype: A much larger clone differs from this one at a single base, so this may be a read error. The V gene is TRBV3-1, the J gene TRBJ1-1; no reliable D call. The V gene's germline CDR1 is LGHDT and CDR2 YNNKEL (reference sequence). This CDR3 has 11 residues. The germline V and J ends were trimmed by 3 bases and 9 bases, with 8 bases remaining between them. CDR3 in DNA: TGTGCCAGCAGCCACGCAGAGCAAGCTTTCTTT. This translates into CASSHAEQAFF.

In its sample, this clonotype was seen many times. The J gene is TRBJ2-3, the V gene TRBV28, with 9 bases matching TRBD2. Germline CDR1 MDHEN, CDR2 SYDVKM. CDR3 length: 18 residues. The V and J ends lost 6 bases and 0 bases, in that order; junction bases with no gene match: 13. CDR3: CASSPSGLAGGSTDTQYF. CDR3 DNA: TGTGCCAGCAGCCCATCCGGGTTGGCGGGAGGGAGCACAGATACGCAGTATTTT.

This clonotype was counted many times. CDR3 region: CASSLGLVSGANVLTF. For the CDR3, the DNA is TGTGCCAGCAGCCTGGGACTGGTCTCTGGGGCCAACGTCCTGACTTTC. V usage is TRBV14 and J usage is TRBJ2-6, with D possibly TRBD2 on 6 matching bases. The germline V gene has CDR1 SGHDN and CDR2 FVKESK. The CDR3 consists of 16 residues. Trimming shortened V by 4 bases and J by 0 bases, and 10 bases separated the two germline ends.

This clonotype was counted ten times or more. The rearrangement joins TRBV7-2 to TRBJ2-7; 10 nucleotides match TRBD2. Per germline, CDR1 SGHTA and CDR2 FQGNSA. The length of the CDR3 is 18 residues. Germline trimming cut 1 base from V and 4 bases from J; bases unmatched to any gene: 13. DNA of the CDR3: TGTGCCAGCAGCTTAGTTGTGGCTAGCGGGAGACTCAAGTACGAGCAGTACTTC. It encodes CASSLVVASGRLKYEQYF.

There are many counts of this clonotype. The gene calls are TRBV11-2 and TRBJ2-3; D assignment may be TRBD1 or TRBD2 (5 bases each). The V and J ends lost 5 bases and 3 bases respectively, with 18 bases between them. CDR1 and CDR2 from the germline V gene are SGHAT and FQNNGV. The CDR3 length is 16 residues. The CDR3 nucleotides read TGTGCCAGCAGCCCACAGAGGGGTGTTGTGACAGATACGCAGTATTTT. It codes for CASSPQRGVVTDTQYF.

This clonotype was counted ten times or more. The chain joins TRBV30 to TRBJ1-1; unclear D gene. Trimming removed 0 bases from V and 1 base from J, with 6 bases in between. The CDR3 is made up of 13 amino acids. CDR1 and CDR2 from the germline V gene are GTSNPN and SVGIG (reference sequence). This CDR3 is CAWSVAGNTEAFF. DNA of the CDR3: TGTGCCTGGAGTGTAGCAGGGAACACTGAAGCTTTCTTT.

This clonotype was detected ten times or more. This chain's CDR3 is CAISDNGRRTDTQYF. The CDR3 DNA reads as TGTGCCATCAGTGACAACGGGAGAAGAACAGATACGCAGTATTTT. J is TRBJ2-3 and V is TRBV10-3; D perhaps matches TRBD2 (6 bases). V shed 3 bases and J shed 3 bases, with 13 bases lying between them. The germline V gene encodes CDR1 ENHRY and CDR2 SYGVKD. The CDR3 has 15 amino acids.

In this sample, this clonotype turned up many times. J is TRBJ2-2 and V is TRBV10-3; the match to TRBD2 covers 10 bases. The J segment lost 1 base and the V segment lost 4 bases, leaving 3 bases of the junction unmatched. The germline gives CDR1 ENHRY, CDR2 SYGVKD. The CDR3 extends over 16 amino acids. The chain's CDR3 is CAISAGLAENTGELFF. CDR3 nucleotide sequence: TGTGCCATCAGTGCAGGACTAGCGGAGAACACCGGGGAGCTGTTTTTT.

The rearrangement joins TRBV6-2 or TRBV6-3 to TRBJ2-7; D not resolved. This CDR3 contains 17 residues. CDR1 and CDR2 (germline): MNHEY, SVGEGT. Deletions cut 2 bases from V and 0 bases from J, with 17 bases between. The CDR3 bases are TGTGCCAGCAGTTACCTCCGTACCGCCGAAAGCTCCTACGAGCAGTACTTC. Protein: CASSYLRTAESSYEQYF.

This rearrangement joins TRBV4-1 to TRBJ1-2; TRBD1 agrees at 11 bases. Germline V CDR1 and CDR2: MGHRA, YSYEKL. V lost 1 base and J lost 0; bases outside the gene matches: 13. CDR3 size: 20 residues. For the CDR3, the DNA is TGCGCCAGCAGCCAAGGGCCCGGGACAGGGGGTCTTGGCGCTAACTATGGCTACACCTTC. Translation: CASSQGPGTGGLGANYGYTF.

The rearrangement uses TRBV9 and TRBJ2-1; the D gene is possibly TRBD2 (5 bases). V was trimmed by 4 bases and J by 9 bases, leaving 17 bases between them. The CDR3 extends over 14 amino acids. CDR1 is SGDLS, CDR2 YYNGEE, per germline. CDR3 sequence (DNA): TGTGCCAGCAGCACGAGTTGGGAGACGAGTGAGCAGTTCTTC. The encoded protein is CASSTSWETSEQFF.